These 18 T cell receptor beta chains originate from one sample sequenced in a study of shared clonotypes between healthy human individuals. Here immunoSEQ multiplex PCR was the method, and the copy in TCRdb shows in-frame clones only, minus some. This sample has more than 900,000 clones, with about 80% found just once. Sequences were obtained from memory CD4+ T cells from PBMCs. Subset given: CD45RA-negative fraction. These TCRs come from a man between 18 and 29 years old in good health. Some clones in this sample may be carry-over from other donors' samples.

The chain is built from TRBV6-5 and TRBJ2-7; TRBD2 aligns across 9 bases. Trimming took 5 bases from V and 4 from J; bases not matched to a gene: 9. Germline CDR1 MNHEY, CDR2 SVGAGI. The CDR3 is made up of 15 amino acids. CDR3 nucleotide sequence: TGTGCCAGCAGTGGTCTAGCGGGGTCCGGGTACGAGCAGTACTTC. This sequence encodes CASSGLAGSGYEQYF.

This clone was seen just once. This may be a read error, as it is one base from a much larger clone. Distinct nucleotide sequences in the sample also encode this CDR3. This chain joins TRBV5-1 and TRBJ1-5; TRBD1 is a possible D gene (5 bases). Germline V gives CDR1 SGHRS, CDR2 YFSETQ. V gave up 0 bases and J gave up 6 bases, with 7 bases separating them. This CDR3 has 13 amino acids. CDR3 DNA: TGCGCCAGCAGCTTGGAGGGGACTCAGCCCCAGCATTTT. As protein: CASSLEGTQPQHF.

Notes on this clone: This sample also contains other DNA sequences that code for the same CDR3. V gene TRBV2 combines with J gene TRBJ1-5, with D uncertain. V gave up 3 bases and J gave up 6 bases, with 9 bases separating them. Germline V gene data show CDR1 as SNHLY and CDR2 as FYNNEI. This CDR3 region has 13 residues. The CDR3 sequence is CASSDSGGQPQHF. The CDR3 region has the DNA TGTGCCAGCAGTGATAGCGGCGGTCAGCCCCAGCATTTT.

Comment on this clone: In the same sample, other DNA sequences code for this CDR3. The V and J genes are TRBV28 and TRBJ1-5; D is unclear. This CDR3 is built from 15 residues. CDR1 and CDR2 (germline): MDHEN, SYDVKM. V lost 5 bases to trimming and J lost 0 bases, with 11 bases between them. CDR3 sequence: CASSPWTDSNQPQHF. CDR3 DNA: TGTGCCAGCAGTCCCTGGACGGATAGCAATCAGCCCCAGCATTTT.

The chain uses TRBV29-1 and TRBJ2-2; a weak D match, TRBD1 (6 bases). Germline V gene lookup returns CDR1 SQVTM and CDR2 ANQGSEA. V lost 5 bases and J lost 5, with 15 bases in between. The CDR3 is 14 residues long. CDR3 residues: CSVRTGLGTGELFF. The CDR3 DNA reads TGCAGCGTTCGTACAGGGCTCGGAACCGGGGAGCTGTTTTTT.

This rearrangement joins TRBV5-1 to TRBJ2-2, with 9 bases lining up with TRBD2. From germline, CDR1 is SGHRS and CDR2 YFSETQ. The CDR3 has 15 residues. Germline trimming cut 4 bases from V and 5 bases from J; bases unmatched to any gene: 6. As DNA, the CDR3 is TGCGCCAGCAGCATCGAGGCGGGAGGGACCGGGGAGCTGTTTTTT. It codes for CASSIEAGGTGELFF.

In regard to this clone: One end of the junction is discordant with germline, which a read error may explain. The chain recombines TRBV7-9 with TRBJ2-7, with TRBD2 matching over 9 bases. This CDR3 comprises 15 residues. From germline, CDR1 is SEHNR and CDR2 FQNEAQ (reference sequence). CDR3 DNA: TGTGCCAGCAGCCCCCCGAAACTAGCGGGCGACCTCGGGGTCTTC. Protein product: CASSPPKLAGDLGVF.

The J gene is TRBJ2-5, the V gene TRBV5-1; tentative D call: TRBD2 (6 bases). The CDR3 runs 13 residues. Germline lookup yields CDR1 SGHRS and CDR2 YFSETQ. Trimming removed 4 bases from V and 4 bases from J, with 11 bases in between. The CDR3 DNA reads as TGCGCCAGCAGCGCGGGACGGGCAGAGACCCAGTACTTC. This gives the protein CASSAGRAETQYF. Supplemented by reference TRBV5-1 and TRBJ2-5, the full variable domain reads KAGVTQTPRYLIKTRGQQVTLSCSPISGHRSVSWYQQTPGQGLQFLFEYFSETQRNKGNFPGRFSGRQFSNSRSEMNVSTLELGDSALYLCASSAGRAETQYFGPGTRLLVL.

This chain uses TRBV28 with TRBJ2-5, with a possible D match to TRBD1 (6 bases). The CDR3 totals 13 residues. Germline V CDR1 and CDR2: MDHEN, SYDVKM. Trimming left V 6 bases short and J 5 bases short, with 13 bases between. CDR3 nucleotides: TGTGCCAGCAGGCAGGGGCTGGGGGAGACCCAGTACTTC. Translated, it gives CASRQGLGETQYF.

The chain carries TRBV18 and TRBJ2-7; 11 bases match TRBD1. This CDR3 spans 15 amino acids. With 5 bases clipped from V and 3 bases from J, the junction kept 6 bases outside the gene matches. CDR1 KGHSH and CDR2 LQKENI come from the germline V gene. CDR3 region: CASSTGTGGDYEQYF. The CDR3 DNA is TGTGCCAGCTCAACCGGGACAGGGGGTGACTACGAGCAGTACTTC.

As DNA, the CDR3 is TGTGCCAGCAGCGAGGGACTAGCGGAAGATACGCAGTATTTT. Residues: CASSEGLAEDTQYF. The chain employs TRBV7-2 and TRBJ2-3; 11 bases match TRBD2. CDR3 length: 14 residues. CDR1 is SGHTA, CDR2 FQGNSA, per germline. J lost 5 bases, V lost 5 bases, and 3 bases had no gene match.

V gene TRBV15 combines with J gene TRBJ1-5; D is uncertain. CDR1 and CDR2 (germline): LNHNV, YYDKDF (reference sequence). Deletions cut 0 bases from V and 7 bases from J, with 10 bases between. The CDR3 loop spans 14 amino acids. The CDR3 sequence: CATSRDRKDQPQHF. The CDR3 DNA sequence: TGTGCCACCAGCAGAGATCGGAAGGACCAGCCCCAGCATTTT.

This clone appeared once. The gene calls are TRBV6-6 and TRBJ2-1; 7 nucleotides line up with TRBD2. Germline-derived CDR1 and CDR2 are MNHNY and SVGAGI (reference sequence). V dropped 4 bases and J dropped 12; count of bases not matched to a gene: 9. The CDR3 is 13 amino acids. DNA for the CDR3: TGTGCCAGCAGTTTGAGACTAGCCGAGCGGCAGTTCTTC. As protein: CASSLRLAERQFF.

The chain couples TRBV7-2 to TRBJ1-2; D is unresolved. The CDR3 runs 12 residues. Looked up from germline, CDR1 is SGHTA and CDR2 is FQGNSA. V lost 3 bases, J lost 7 bases, and 9 bases lay in between. The CDR3 protein is CASSFITIGYTF. Here the CDR3 DNA reads TGTGCCAGCAGCTTTATCACTATTGGCTACACCTTC.

The rearrangement links TRBV10-3 to TRBJ2-7; D remains unclear. V lost 4 bases and J lost 2, with 6 bases in between. This CDR3 is 12 amino acids long. The germline V gene has CDR1 ENHRY and CDR2 SYGVKD. The CDR3 DNA reads TGTGCCATCAGTGCCGTCGCCTACGAGCAGTACTTC. It codes for CAISAVAYEQYF.

The rearrangement links TRBV4-2 to TRBJ2-1; D gene uncertain. Trimming took 1 base from V and 9 from J, leaving 10 bases between them. The CDR3 covers 13 residues. Per the germline V gene, CDR1 is LGHNA and CDR2 is YNFKEQ. CDR3 residues: CASSQVGLGEQFF. CDR3 coding DNA: TGTGCCAGCAGCCAAGTTGGGTTAGGTGAGCAGTTCTTC.

The CDR3 spells CASSLFMGQGSSPLHF. CDR3 nucleotides: TGTGCCAGCAGTTTATTTATGGGACAGGGGAGTTCACCCCTCCACTTT. V gene TRBV27 combines with J gene TRBJ1-6; 10 nucleotides line up with TRBD1. This CDR3 has 16 residues. J lost 9 bases, V lost 1 base, and 6 bases had no gene match. Germline V CDR1 and CDR2: MNHEY, SMNVEV (reference sequence).

This clone was counted a single time. This chain links TRBV4-2 with TRBJ2-3; D is unclear. The germline CDR1 and CDR2 sequences are LGHNA and YNFKEQ. The CDR3 is 13 residues long. The germline V and J ends were trimmed by 7 bases and 1 base, with 9 bases remaining between them. CDR3 bases: TGTGCCAGCATGGGTAGGGGCACAGATACGCAGTATTTT. Amino acid sequence: CASMGRGTDTQYF.